The present T cell receptor beta chain was sequenced within a study of blood T cells in healthy people across ages. This clonotype was detected only a few times. Trimming stripped 6 bases from V and 10 bases from J, with 19 bases between. The CDR3 sequence is 14 residues long. Per germline, CDR1 MNHEY and CDR2 SVGEGT. Through a sample-barcoded 5' primer and a J-beta primer mix, a second PCR was run for roughly 6 to 11 cycles. TCRdb fed the 5' RACE reads into MiXCR, producing one record per CDR3 protein. The table includes 1 million or so distinct CDR3 sequences, around 43% detected once. The TCR was taken from an older woman in good health. This chain uses TRBV6-2 or TRBV6-3 with TRBJ2-1, with a possible D match to TRBD1 (6 bases). Input material: blood. CDR3 in amino acids: CASSHKLHQGEQFF. The CDR3 DNA reads TGTGCCAGCAGCCATAAGTTACACCAGGGGGAGCAGTTCTTC.